The 4 T cell receptor beta chains given below trace back to one sample, sequenced in a study of shared clonotypes between healthy human individuals. The table came from immunoSEQ multiplex PCR; TCRdb's copy has only in-frame clones and leaves some out. The repertoire holds 2 million to 2.5 million clones, over 85% seen once, with roughly 0.36% in the top ten. The sequenced material came from naive CD4+ T cells from PBMCs. The subset denotes: CD45RA+ positively selected. Receptors were obtained from a man aged 18 to 29 in good health. Some clones in this sample may be carry-over from other donors' samples.

This clone was counted a single time. The rearrangement uses TRBV6-5 and TRBJ1-2, with 7 bases that match TRBD1. The J segment lost 8 bases and the V segment lost 7 bases, leaving 7 bases of the junction unmatched. CDR1 is MNHEY and CDR2 is SVGAGI in the germline V gene. CDR3 length: 12 amino acids. The CDR3 nucleotides are TGTGCCAGCACCCAGGGGGGATACGGCTACACCTTC. Residues: CASTQGGYGYTF.

The chain has TRBV28 and TRBJ2-5; TRBD2 matches 8 bases. The V gene's germline CDR1 is MDHEN and CDR2 SYDVKM. V was pared by 4 bases and J by 4 bases, with 8 bases of the junction left unmatched. There are 15 residues in the CDR3. Here the CDR3 reads CASSSGTRGAETQYF. The CDR3 nucleotides read TGTGCCAGCAGTTCCGGGACTAGGGGTGCAGAGACCCAGTACTTC.

The chain employs TRBV28 and TRBJ2-1; 9 nucleotides line up with TRBD2. Trimming removed 1 base from V and 2 bases from J; junction bases left unmatched: 6. This CDR3 is 17 amino acids long. Germline CDR1 is MDHEN and CDR2 is SYDVKM. This CDR3 is CASSLLSAGGAYNEQFF. The CDR3 DNA reads as TGTGCCAGCAGTTTATTAAGTGCGGGAGGGGCCTACAATGAGCAGTTCTTC. The variable domain in full, completed from reference TRBV28 and TRBJ2-1, reads DVKVTQSSRYLVKRTGEKVFLECVQDMDHENMFWYRQDPGLGLRLIYFSYDVKMKEKGDIPEGYSVSREKKERFSLILESASTNQTSMYLCASSLLSAGGAYNEQFFGPGTRLTVL.

The rearrangement links TRBV7-9 to TRBJ2-3; 10 nucleotides line up with TRBD1. Trimming cost V 5 bases and J 5 bases; bases outside gene matches: 7. This CDR3 comprises 15 residues. In germline, CDR1 is SEHNR, CDR2 FQNEAQ (reference sequence). The CDR3 DNA follows: TGTGCCAGCAGCCGAGACAGGGGGCTGGGAGATACGCAGTATTTT. It yields the protein CASSRDRGLGDTQYF.